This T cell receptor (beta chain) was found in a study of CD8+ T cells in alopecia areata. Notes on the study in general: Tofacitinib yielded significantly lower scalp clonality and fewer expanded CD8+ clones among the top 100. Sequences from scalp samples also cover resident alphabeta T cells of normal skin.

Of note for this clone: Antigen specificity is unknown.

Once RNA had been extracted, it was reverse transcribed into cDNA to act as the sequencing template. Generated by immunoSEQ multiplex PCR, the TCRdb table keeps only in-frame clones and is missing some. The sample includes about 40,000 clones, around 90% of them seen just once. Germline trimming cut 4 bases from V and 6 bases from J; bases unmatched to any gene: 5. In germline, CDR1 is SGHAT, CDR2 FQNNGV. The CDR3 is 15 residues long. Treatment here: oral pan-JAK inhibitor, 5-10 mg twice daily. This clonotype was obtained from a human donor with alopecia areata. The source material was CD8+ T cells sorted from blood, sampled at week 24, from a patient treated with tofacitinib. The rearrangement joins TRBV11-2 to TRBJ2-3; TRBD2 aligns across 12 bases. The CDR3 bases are TGTGCCAGCAGCTCCCTAGCGGGGGGGCCGGATACGCAGTATTTT. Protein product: CASSSLAGGPDTQYF.